The 12 T cell receptor beta chains below all came from one sample that was sequenced in a study of CD8+ T cells in alopecia areata. Reverse transcription of extracted RNA yielded cDNA, which provided the sequencing template. This table comes from immunoSEQ multiplex PCR, and its TCRdb copy is limited to in-frame clones, with some not included. The data contain roughly 150,000 clones, roughly 50% of them singletons. The sample was CD4+ T cells sorted from blood. The receptors were gathered from a human donor with alopecia areata.

This chain connects TRBV11-2 to TRBJ2-1; D is unresolved. V was shortened by 3 bases and J by 4 bases, with 13 bases between the two germline ends. This CDR3 has 15 amino acids. The germline gives CDR1 SGHAT, CDR2 FQNNGV. CDR3 protein: CASSFLHQEYNEQFF. The CDR3 DNA follows: TGTGCCAGCAGCTTTTTGCACCAGGAGTACAATGAGCAGTTCTTC.

V gene TRBV5-1 combines with J gene TRBJ2-1, with TRBD2 identical over 9 bases. Germline-derived CDR1 and CDR2 are SGHRS and YFSETQ. Unmatched junction bases numbered 7, after V lost 0 bases and J lost 3 bases. The CDR3 contains 17 residues. The CDR3 loop is CASSLAGSGRDYNEQFF. CDR3 DNA sequence: TGCGCCAGCAGCTTGGCCGGTAGCGGGAGAGACTACAATGAGCAGTTCTTC.

The chain joins TRBV30 to TRBJ1-4; D perhaps matches TRBD1 (5 bases). Trimming left V 4 bases short and J 12 bases short, with 12 bases between. Germline assignment: CDR1 GTSNPN and CDR2 SVGIG (reference sequence). The CDR3 is 11 amino acids. The CDR3 loop reads CAWNAEGELFF. Written as DNA, the CDR3 is TGTGCCTGGAATGCGGAAGGGGAACTGTTTTTT.

This clone has just a few counts. V is TRBV7-2 and J is TRBJ2-5; 9 nucleotides align to TRBD1. With V trimmed by 2 bases and J by 10 bases, 8 bases remained unmatched. Per the germline V gene, CDR1 is SGHTA and CDR2 is FQGNSA. The CDR3 has 14 amino acids. Here the CDR3 DNA reads TGTGCCAGCAGCTTACCCGGGACAGGGTTGAACCAGTACTTC. Translation gives CASSLPGTGLNQYF.

This rearrangement joins TRBV4-1 to TRBJ2-1, with 9 bases aligning to TRBD1. Trimming at V came to 3 bases and at J to 6 bases, leaving 3 bases not matched to a gene. The CDR3 contains 14 residues. Germline loops: CDR1 MGHRA, CDR2 YSYEKL. CDR3 in amino acids: CASSQGTGRNEQFF. Here the CDR3 DNA reads TGCGCCAGCAGCCAGGGGACAGGGCGCAATGAGCAGTTCTTC.

This chain joins TRBV29-1 and TRBJ1-1, with no clear D. The CDR3 has 11 residues. Per the germline V gene, CDR1 is SQVTM and CDR2 is ANQGSEA. V lost 6 bases to trimming and J lost 1 base, with 6 bases between them. The DNA of the CDR3 is TGCAGCGTCCGGCCGAACACTGAAGCTTTCTTT. Translating it yields CSVRPNTEAFF.

This clone was detected a few times. The genes are TRBV5-4 and TRBJ2-1; a weak D match, TRBD2 (6 bases). The germline V gene encodes CDR1 SGHNT and CDR2 YYREEE (reference sequence). The CDR3 is 15 amino acids. V was cut by 4 bases and J by 6 bases, with 17 bases left in between. In DNA form, the CDR3 reads TGTGCCAGCAGCAAGACCGGGACTTCTCTCAATGAGCAGTTCTTC. Its protein product is CASSKTGTSLNEQFF.

This chain connects TRBV9 to TRBJ2-1; 8 bases agree with TRBD2. This CDR3 comprises 14 residues. V was clipped by 3 bases and J by 8 bases; unmatched bases: 7. Per the germline V gene, CDR1 is SGDLS and CDR2 is YYNGEE. Written as DNA, the CDR3 is TGTGCCAGCAGCGCCGGACTAGCCGAGGATGAGCAGTTCTTC. It specifies CASSAGLAEDEQFF.

The gene calls are TRBV5-1 and TRBJ2-5, with D maybe TRBD2 (6 bases). Looked up from germline, CDR1 is SGHRS and CDR2 is YFSETQ. V was clipped by 4 bases and J by 5 bases, with 15 bases between them. CDR3 length: 14 residues. CDR3 in DNA: TGCGCCAGCAGCATACAGGTAGCGGAGGAGACCCAGTACTTC. Its translation: CASSIQVAEETQYF. Combining the CDR3 with reference TRBV5-1 and TRBJ2-5 gives the whole variable domain KAGVTQTPRYLIKTRGQQVTLSCSPISGHRSVSWYQQTPGQGLQFLFEYFSETQRNKGNFPGRFSGRQFSNSRSEMNVSTLELGDSALYLCASSIQVAEETQYFGPGTRLLVL.

This clone was seen only once. V and J are TRBV28 and TRBJ2-1; a weak D match, TRBD2 (5 bases). Germline-derived CDR1 and CDR2 are MDHEN and SYDVKM. CDR3 size: 11 residues. The V end lost 6 bases, the J end lost 12 bases, and 12 bases lay between the germline ends. This CDR3 is CASSSDLGQFF. CDR3 bases: TGTGCCAGCAGCTCGGACTTGGGGCAGTTCTTC.

The chain is built from TRBV5-4 and TRBJ2-3; D perhaps matches TRBD2 (6 bases). The V gene's germline CDR1 is SGHNT and CDR2 YYREEE (reference sequence). Trimming pared 4 bases from V and 4 bases from J, leaving 13 bases between. The CDR3 consists of 14 residues. The CDR3 is CASSVTSIADTQYF. The CDR3 DNA reads TGTGCCAGCAGCGTGACTAGTATTGCAGATACGCAGTATTTT.

The chain uses TRBV13 and TRBJ2-3; 7 bases match TRBD2. The germline V gene has CDR1 PRHDT and CDR2 FYEKMQ (reference sequence). The CDR3 length is 15 residues. Trimming took 5 bases from V and 8 from J; bases not matched to a gene: 13. The CDR3 bases are TGTGCCAGCAGCAGCAAGACTAGCCCCTTTACTACGCAGTATTTT. It encodes CASSSKTSPFTTQYF.